This T cell receptor (beta chain) was recovered during a study of control samples from healthy donors and cancer patients. Method: immunoSEQ multiplex PCR; TCRdb's copy keeps in-frame clones and lacks some. The sample holds about 110,000 clones, about 80% seen once. Germline V gene sequence: CDR1 SNHLY, CDR2 FYNNEI. The V and J ends lost 5 bases and 3 bases, in that order; junction bases with no gene match: 7. There are 17 residues in the CDR3. The sequenced sample consisted of blood. The rearrangement links TRBV2 to TRBJ2-3, with 14 bases lining up with TRBD2. This receptor was identified in a man aged 18 to 29 in good health. The CDR3 DNA follows: TGTGCCAGCAGTCCGACTAGCGGGGGGGCTAGGACAGATACGCAGTATTTT. This gives the protein CASSPTSGGARTDTQYF.